This entry is about one T cell receptor beta chain. Its recognized antigen is unknown. Per-nucleotide qualities are absent, and no much larger clonotype sits a single base away. From V the trimming removes 4 bases and from J it removes 4 bases, while the gene matches leave 6 bases of the junction unaccounted for. Including cysteine and phenylalanine, the CDR3 has 16 amino acids. Kept here is only the CDR3 DNA, which spans 48 bases and is read in frame from base 1. CDR1 SGHRS and CDR2 YFSETQ are derived from the germline V gene. These data come from a study of T cells in Graves' hyperthyroidism and ophthalmopathy (dated by TCRdb to the late 2010s). Describing the broader study: Peripheral blood was collected at initial diagnosis, before any treatment. After sampling, hyperthyroidism patients received methimazole starting at 30 mg daily, and ophthalmopathy patients received high-dose intravenous methylprednisolone. The paper describes TCR Vbeta CDR3 sequencing of around 130 peripheral blood samples, made up of around 41 ophthalmopathy patients, approximately 73 hyperthyroidism patients and some 17 progressor patients. To identify distinguishing TCR V-J signatures, a discovery cohort of around 98 patients was used, comprising 40 to 45 with Graves' ophthalmopathy and under 60 with stable Graves' hyperthyroidism. The roughly 90 discovery patients were divided at random into training and test sets in a 7:3 ratio. Thyroid tissue and blood T-cell repertoires from about six Graves' hyperthyroidism patients were also compared in the study. Whether ophthalmopathy could be predicted prospectively was tested in an independent validation cohort made up of roughly 19 hyperthyroidism patients plus 17 patients who later progressed to ophthalmopathy.

The TCR beta CDR3 regions were amplified from the RNA transcripts. A first-round RT-PCR of the TCR CDR3 used the HTBI primer set with the Qiagen OneStep RT-PCR kit. Libraries were constructed in a second round of multiplex PCR, after which size selection and purification were performed. Sequencing of the libraries was done on an Illumina HiSeq2000 using paired-end 100 bp reads. The original methods were these. Raw data were processed with SOAPnuke, discarding reads with adapters, uncalled bases, mean Phred below 15, or no exact constant-primer or identifier match. High-quality paired reads were merged using COPE v1.2.5, and each unique nucleotide sequence was defined as a clonotype. MiTCR v1.1 was used to align clonotypes to the IMGT TRBV, TRBD and TRBJ reference segments. Only V-J combinations with frequency above 0.0001, covering about 99% of repertoires, were analysed. The TCS score was defined as the ratio of F50 (clonal expansion) to E x V (chaos), calculated using BLOSUM62-based TCRdist between CDR3 peptides within each V-J. Welch's t-statistics and random forest reduced roughly 530 V-J features to roughly 13, which were used in a naive Bayes classifier (R e1071). TCRdb cleaned the public reads at Q25 with fastp, built clones with MiXCR and kept in-frame beta chains. Records with the same CDR3 protein are collapsed into one entry carrying the most frequent genes and DNA. These V and J calls originate from TCRdb's pipeline instead of the authors' own analysis. The sample includes some 720,000 distinct CDR3 sequences, with around 17% observed a single time. The ten largest clones represent roughly 8% of the sample.

Study-level results and caveats: Sample size was not statistically predetermined, and blinding of investigators to group allocation was not performed. In cross-validation, a model built on a 13 V-J signature told ophthalmopathy apart from stable hyperthyroidism with just under 90% sensitivity and roughly 81% specificity, and in testing the same model reached 80%/75%. In validation, the model predicted progression to ophthalmopathy a median of approximately 6.6 months before onset, with approximately 71% sensitivity and roughly 77% specificity. Most expanded thyroid clonotypes (frequency above 0.001) were also detected in blood, suggesting blood repertoires may reflect thyroid immune responses.

A patient counted as having stable Graves' hyperthyroidism if no progression to ophthalmopathy occurred over 18 months of follow-up. The hyperthyroidism patients were between 18 and 65 years old and newly diagnosed, with a disease duration of less than 2 months. Exclusion was applied to patients with uncontrolled infections, other autoimmune diseases, pregnancy or lactation. Diagnoses were established on the basis of clinical symptoms, serum thyroxine and TRAb, thyroid ultrasound, and orbital computed tomography. Ficoll-Paque density gradient centrifugation was used to isolate PBMCs from 10 ml of fresh peripheral blood. Total RNA was extracted with Trizol reagent, and quality was checked on an Agilent 2100 Bioanalyzer.

The rearrangement combines TRBV5-1 with TRBJ2-3, with 13 junctional bases fitting TRBD2. The sequenced sample was blood. The sequence came from a man in his late teens or twenties with Graves' hyperthyroidism. For the CDR3, the sequence is CASSTGLAGVSDTQYF. The nucleotides read TGCGCCAGCAGCACCGGACTAGCGGGAGTTTCAGATACGCAGTATTTT.